This is a list of T cell receptor beta chains from one sample in a study of post-analysis software for immune sequencing data. TCRdb re-called the PCR reads through MiXCR, storing one row per CDR3 protein. The sample yields hundreds of thousands of distinct CDR3 sequences, 25% to 30% seen once. Sequenced material: blood. The source of these receptors is a girl between 10 and 17 years old with multiple sclerosis. Each CDR3 is given with its conserved first and last residue. The order of the fields is CDR3 protein, CDR3 DNA, D gene, J gene, clone size, V gene. D genes are given only for firm matches. Size is omitted from some rows. Given values are once, few, many or a class for expanded clones.

CATSSGFPVFNQPQHF	TGTGCCACCAGCAGCGGGTTCCCAGTCTTCAATCAGCCCCAGCATTTT	-	TRBJ1-5	-	TRBV15
CSAREWGPEAFF	TGCAGTGCTAGAGAGTGGGGGCCTGAAGCTTTCTTT	-	TRBJ1-1	few	TRBV20-1
CASSYQGLGGDTQYF	TGCGCCAGCAGCTATCAGGGACTCGGCGGAGATACGCAGTATTTT	-	TRBJ2-3	-	TRBV5-1
CSARVLHGGRAGQVSQETQYF	TGCAGTGCTAGAGTTCTCCATGGGGGTCGTGCGGGACAAGTGAGCCAAGAGACCCAGTACTTC	-	TRBJ2-5	-	TRBV20-1
CASSLTGYNPPLHF	TGTGCCAGCAGCTTGACCGGATATAATCCACCCCTCCACTTT	-	TRBJ1-6	few	TRBV3-1
CASSVGRNSGNTIYF	TGTGCCAGCAGCGTAGGCCGCAACTCTGGAAACACCATATATTTT	-	TRBJ1-3	few	TRBV9
CASRLGSFSYEQYF	TGTGCCAGCAGGCTCGGGAGTTTCTCCTACGAGCAGTACTTC	-	TRBJ2-7	-	TRBV12-3/TRBV12-4
CASSAGPLDTEAFF	TGCGCCAGCAGCGCGGGACCGCTGGACACTGAAGCTTTCTTT	-	TRBJ1-1	-	TRBV5-1
CSARGASQPQHF	TGCAGTGCTAGAGGGGCGTCTCAGCCCCAGCATTTT	-	TRBJ1-5	-	TRBV20-1
CSVVFVDRGYGYTF	TGCAGCGTTGTTTTTGTGGACAGGGGCTATGGCTACACCTTC	TRBD1	TRBJ1-2	-	TRBV29-1
CSAPNRLAGATYYNEQFF	TGCAGTGCTCCAAACCGACTAGCGGGGGCCACCTACTACAATGAGCAGTTCTTC	TRBD2	TRBJ2-1	-	TRBV20-1
CASSVGQGNTEAFF	TGTGCCAGCAGCGTGGGTCAGGGGAACACTGAAGCTTTCTTT	-	TRBJ1-1	-	TRBV7-9
CASRPAGVSNEQYF	TGTGCCAGCAGGCCCGCCGGGGTTAGTAATGAGCAGTACTTC	-	TRBJ2-7	-	TRBV12-3/TRBV12-4
CASSQDSRRSDTQYF	TGCGCCAGCAGCCAAGATTCCCGAAGGTCGGATACGCAGTATTTT	-	TRBJ2-3	-	TRBV4-3
CASSLVGRDYGYTF	TGTGCCAGCAGCTTAGTGGGCAGAGACTATGGCTACACCTTC	-	TRBJ1-2	-	TRBV7-2
CASSLTATNTEAFF	TGTGCCAGCAGCTTAACAGCCACGAACACTGAAGCTTTCTTT	-	TRBJ1-1	few	TRBV13
CATRKGGEDTQYF	TGTGCCACCAGAAAGGGGGGGGAAGATACGCAGTATTTT	-	TRBJ2-3	-	TRBV15
CASSLSGSVGTQYF	TGTGCCAGCAGCCTCAGCGGGAGCGTTGGGACCCAGTACTTC	TRBD2	TRBJ2-5	few	TRBV11-2
CASSMDGEYTEAFF	TGTGCCAGCAGCATGGACGGCGAGTACACTGAAGCTTTCTTT	-	TRBJ1-1	-	TRBV6-4
CSASFSSYEQYF	TGCAGTGCTAGTTTCAGCTCCTACGAGCAGTACTTC	-	TRBJ2-7	-	TRBV20-1
CASTNPGQMNTEAFF	TGCGCCAGCACAAACCCGGGACAGATGAACACTGAAGCTTTCTTT	TRBD1	TRBJ1-1	-	TRBV5-1
CASSPLAGGKETQYF	TGTGCCAGCAGCCCCTTAGCCGGGGGGAAAGAGACCCAGTACTTC	TRBD2	TRBJ2-5	few	TRBV14
CASSQYLGQETQYF	TGTGCCAGCAGTCAATACTTGGGACAAGAGACCCAGTACTTC	-	TRBJ2-5	-	TRBV27
CASSYNRAYNSPLHF	TGTGCCAGCAGTTACAACAGGGCCTATAATTCACCCCTCCACTTT	-	TRBJ1-6	few	TRBV6-6
CSAKDRGSTDTQYF	TGCAGTGCCAAAGACAGGGGAAGCACAGATACGCAGTATTTT	TRBD1	TRBJ2-3	few	TRBV20-1
CSASRAGVRVTEAFF	TGCAGTGCTAGCCGTGCGGGGGTACGGGTCACTGAAGCTTTCTTT	-	TRBJ1-1	-	TRBV20-1
CASKKRGRADTQYF	TGTGCCAGCAAAAAACGCGGGAGGGCAGATACGCAGTATTTT	TRBD2	TRBJ2-3	-	TRBV2
CATGKGLAGVEQFF	TGTGCCACCGGGAAGGGACTAGCGGGAGTCGAGCAGTTCTTC	TRBD2	TRBJ2-1	-	TRBV24-1
CASSRTDKWGGGYTF	TGTGCCAGCAGTCGGACTGATAAGTGGGGGGGGGGCTACACCTTC	-	TRBJ1-2	few	TRBV6-5
CASRRTSGEQYF	TGTGCCAGCAGGCGTACTAGCGGCGAGCAGTACTTC	TRBD2	TRBJ2-7	few	TRBV6-5
CASSVIAGGYNEQFF	TGTGCCAGCAGTGTGATAGCGGGAGGCTACAATGAGCAGTTCTTC	TRBD2	TRBJ2-1	many	TRBV9
CASTGYYEQYF	TGTGCCAGCACCGGGTACTACGAGCAGTACTTC	-	TRBJ2-7	few	TRBV7-9
CASSQGGRPSWREGEQFF	TGCGCCAGCAGCCAAGGAGGCAGACCTAGCTGGCGGGAGGGTGAGCAGTTCTTC	TRBD2	TRBJ2-1	few	TRBV4-1
CASSRWDTINYGYTF	TGTGCCAGCAGTCGATGGGACACAATTAACTATGGCTACACCTTC	-	TRBJ1-2	few	TRBV27
CASGFGRNEQFF	TGTGCCAGCGGGTTCGGGAGAAATGAGCAGTTCTTC	-	TRBJ2-1	-	TRBV6-6
CASSFEGERLGGELFF	TGCGCCAGCAGCTTCGAAGGGGAACGTCTTGGAGGGGAGCTGTTTTTT	-	TRBJ2-2	-	TRBV5-1
CSARKIVSNQPQHF	TGCAGTGCTAGAAAGATAGTGAGCAATCAGCCCCAGCATTTT	-	TRBJ1-5	-	TRBV20-1
CASSQEPQGLGSPLHF	TGCGCCAGCAGCCAAGAACCCCAGGGTCTTGGTTCACCCCTCCACTTT	-	TRBJ1-6	few	TRBV4-1
CASSLRGKNRVTKNIQYF	TGTGCCAGCAGCTTACGGGGAAAGAACAGGGTAACCAAAAACATTCAGTACTTC	-	TRBJ2-4	-	TRBV7-8
CSVRAPSYNEQFF	TGCAGTGTTCGCGCGCCCTCCTACAATGAGCAGTTCTTC	-	TRBJ2-1	many	TRBV20-1
CASSLEGAGLNTEAFF	TGCGCCAGCAGCTTGGAAGGTGCGGGGCTGAACACTGAAGCTTTCTTT	-	TRBJ1-1	-	TRBV5-1
CASSPDAGGSYDYTF	TGTGCCAGCAGCCCGGATGCCGGGGGGTCCTATGACTACACCTTC	-	TRBJ1-2	-	TRBV5-6
CASSHGRGSNQPQHF	TGTGCCAGCAGCCATGGCAGGGGAAGCAATCAGCCCCAGCATTTT	-	TRBJ1-5	-	TRBV16
CSATFQETQYF	TGCAGTGCTACCTTCCAAGAGACCCAGTACTTC	-	TRBJ2-5	many	TRBV20-1
CASSYSRRGHEQFF	TGTGCCAGCAGTTACTCGCGTCGAGGCCATGAGCAGTTCTTC	-	TRBJ2-1	-	TRBV6-5
CASETGAARSYGYTF	TGTGCCAGCGAAACCGGGGCGGCCCGAAGCTATGGCTACACCTTC	-	TRBJ1-2	-	TRBV6-6
CSVGADLELPEAFF	TGCAGCGTTGGTGCGGACCTAGAGTTACCTGAAGCTTTCTTT	-	TRBJ1-1	few	TRBV29-1
CASSEAGGVDTQYF	TGTGCCAGCAGCGAGGCAGGGGGGGTAGATACGCAGTATTTT	-	TRBJ2-3	-	TRBV9
CASSVGEGNTEAFF	TGTGCCAGCAGCGTAGGAGAGGGGAACACTGAAGCTTTCTTT	-	TRBJ1-1	few	TRBV9
CASSYTSGGYNEQFF	TGTGCCAGCAGTTACACTAGCGGGGGGTACAATGAGCAGTTCTTC	TRBD2	TRBJ2-1	-	TRBV6-5
CASRGQGRNQPQHF	TGTGCCAGCAGGGGACAAGGCAGGAATCAGCCCCAGCATTTT	-	TRBJ1-5	-	TRBV27
CATSRDGVAKNIQYF	TGTGCCACAAGCAGAGATGGAGTAGCCAAAAACATTCAGTACTTC	-	TRBJ2-4	few	TRBV15
CASSSLATGELFF	TGTGCCAGCAGTTCGTTAGCGACCGGGGAGCTGTTTTTT	-	TRBJ2-2	few	TRBV6-4
CASSLFPRTSGSQNEQFF	TGTGCCAGCAGTTTATTCCCTCGGACTAGCGGGAGCCAAAATGAGCAGTTCTTC	TRBD2	TRBJ2-1	-	TRBV28